This passage covers 16 T cell receptor beta chains from one sample sequenced in a study of neurological immune-mediated disorders. Via MiXCR, TCRdb re-called the 5' RACE reads, giving one row per CDR3 protein. The sample consists of tens of thousands of distinct CDR3 sequences, 20% to 25% of them appearing once. The sample was CD4+ T cells from blood. Source of these receptors: a man over 45 with HTLV-1-associated myelopathy (HAM/TSP).

The gene calls are TRBV20-1 and TRBJ2-3, with 11 bases fitting TRBD2. In germline, CDR1 is DFQATT, CDR2 SNEGSKA (reference sequence). With 7 bases clipped from V and 2 bases from J, the junction kept 2 bases outside the gene matches. This CDR3 has 13 amino acids. The CDR3 loop is CSVLAGATDTQYF. For the CDR3, the DNA is TGCAGTGTACTAGCGGGGGCCACAGATACGCAGTATTTT.

This clonotype was detected many times. This chain links TRBV14 with TRBJ2-7, with D maybe TRBD1 (5 bases). V was clipped by 4 bases and J by 2 bases, with 12 bases between them. Germline values: CDR1 SGHDN, CDR2 FVKESK. This CDR3 comprises 14 residues. This CDR3 reads CASSRGSNPYEQYF. The CDR3 nucleotides read TGTGCCAGCAGCCGGGGCTCTAACCCCTACGAGCAGTACTTC.

This clonotype was observed at least ten times. The V call is TRBV29-1, the J call TRBJ1-1; TRBD1 might be the D (5 bases). There are 11 residues in the CDR3. Germline-derived CDR1 and CDR2 are SQVTM and ANQGSEA. V shed 5 bases and J shed 11 bases, with 15 bases lying between them. The CDR3 region has the DNA TGCAGCGTTCTGGCAGGGCAGGACGCTTTCTTT. It encodes CSVLAGQDAFF. The variable domain in full, with the rest retrieved from reference TRBV29-1 and TRBJ1-1, is SAVISQKPSRDICQRGTSLTIQCQVDSQVTMMFWYRQQPGQSLTLIATANQGSEATYESGFVIDKFPISRPNLTFSTLTVSNMSPEDSSIYLCSVLAGQDAFFGQGTRLTVV.

This clonotype came up many times. V gene TRBV20-1 combines with J gene TRBJ1-5, with a possible D match to TRBD1 (5 bases). In germline, CDR1 is DFQATT, CDR2 SNEGSKA (reference sequence). The CDR3 is 14 amino acids. V was shortened by 1 base and J by 2 bases, with 9 bases between the two germline ends. The CDR3 region has the DNA TGCAGTGCTAGAGGGGGCTATGGCAATCAGCCCCAGCATTTT. Translated: CSARGGYGNQPQHF.

This clonotype was counted at least ten times. The gene calls are TRBV18 and TRBJ2-3, with TRBD2 identical over 15 bases. The CDR3 consists of 18 residues. The ends lost 0 bases at V and 3 bases at J; junction bases unmatched: 4. Germline CDR1 KGHSH, CDR2 LQKENI. The CDR3 nucleotides are TGTGCCAGCTCACCACCGGGACTAGCGGGAGGAAGGACAGATACGCAGTATTTT. Translated: CASSPPGLAGGRTDTQYF.

The CDR3 here is CASSQDQGGGRNQPQHF. As DNA, the CDR3 is TGCGCCAGCAGCCAAGATCAAGGGGGAGGCCGCAATCAGCCCCAGCATTTT. The V gene is TRBV4-1, the J gene TRBJ1-5; D is perhaps TRBD1 (6 bases). V lost 0 bases and J 2 bases, leaving 14 bases between the germline ends. This CDR3 has 17 residues. From germline, CDR1 is MGHRA and CDR2 YSYEKL.

This clonotype was seen at least ten times. Here the CDR3 reads CASSGSPGDYGYTF. In DNA form, the CDR3 reads TGTGCCAGCAGCGGATCTCCGGGGGACTATGGCTACACCTTC. The J gene is TRBJ1-2, the V gene TRBV9; TRBD1 is a possible D gene (5 bases). The germline V gene encodes CDR1 SGDLS and CDR2 YYNGEE. This CDR3 contains 14 residues. V was pared by 3 bases and J by 3 bases, with 12 bases between.

In this sample, this clonotype turned up many times. J is TRBJ2-7 and V is TRBV28; D not certain. The V end was cut by 2 bases, the J end by 4 bases, with 12 bases between. This CDR3 is 14 amino acids long. Germline assignment: CDR1 MDHEN and CDR2 SYDVKM. This chain's CDR3 is CASSLDGRRYEQYF. CDR3 nucleotide sequence: TGTGCCAGCAGTTTAGATGGGCGACGATACGAGCAGTACTTC. The full variable domain, its missing parts supplied by reference TRBV28 and TRBJ2-7, is DVKVTQSSRYLVKRTGEKVFLECVQDMDHENMFWYRQDPGLGLRLIYFSYDVKMKEKGDIPEGYSVSREKKERFSLILESASTNQTSMYLCASSLDGRRYEQYFGPGTRLTVT.

Ten or more counts support this clonotype. The chain links TRBV5-4 to TRBJ1-1; D is unresolved. Trimming removed 4 bases from V and 6 bases from J, with 13 bases in between. CDR1 is SGHNT and CDR2 is YYREEE in the germline V gene (reference sequence). CDR3 length: 13 residues. CDR3: CASSRVVAAEAFF. The CDR3 bases are TGTGCCAGCAGCCGGGTAGTTGCCGCTGAAGCTTTCTTT.

This clonotype has ten or more counts. The chain joins TRBV5-1 to TRBJ1-2; the match to TRBD1 covers 7 bases. Germline values: CDR1 SGHRS, CDR2 YFSETQ. Trimming took 1 base from V and 6 from J; bases not matched to a gene: 9. The CDR3 is 15 amino acids. Here the CDR3 DNA reads TGCGCCAGCAGCTTGTGGGGACAGATGGAGGATGGCTACACCTTC. Encoded protein: CASSLWGQMEDGYTF.

This chain connects TRBV4-2 to TRBJ1-1; unclear D gene. Trimming shortened V by 4 bases and J by 7 bases, and 22 bases separated the two germline ends. The CDR3 is made up of 16 amino acids. CDR1 and CDR2 (germline): LGHNA, YNFKEQ. The CDR3 DNA is TGTGCCAGCAGCCTTAGGGTTAACAGCTGGAGGGTTGAAGCTTTCTTT. Protein product: CASSLRVNSWRVEAFF.

This clonotype occurred a few times. The CDR3 sequence is CASSLSVGGETQYF. CDR3 nucleotide sequence: TGTGCCAGCAGCTTAAGCGTCGGGGGGGAGACCCAGTACTTC. The J gene is TRBJ2-5, the V gene TRBV7-9; TRBD2 matches 7 bases. V was clipped by 2 bases and J by 5 bases; unmatched bases: 5. Germline V gene lookup returns CDR1 SEHNR and CDR2 FQNEAQ (reference sequence). The CDR3 is 14 amino acids.

This clonotype was seen at least ten times. The chain links TRBV7-2 to TRBJ2-7; no clear D gene. In germline, CDR1 is SGHTA, CDR2 FQGNSA. The V and J ends lost 3 bases and 7 bases respectively, with 7 bases between them. The CDR3 is 11 amino acids. CDR3 nucleotide sequence: TGTGCCAGCAGCTTCGCCGTAGAGCAGTACTTC. Residues: CASSFAVEQYF.

Ten or more counts support this clonotype. The J gene is TRBJ2-3, the V gene TRBV5-6; no clear D. V was trimmed by 1 base and J by 6 bases, leaving 12 bases between them. CDR3 length: 14 amino acids. Germline assignment: CDR1 SGHDT and CDR2 YYEEEE. The CDR3 spells CASSLSSGSDTQYF. CDR3 in DNA: TGTGCCAGCAGCTTGTCCAGTGGCTCTGATACGCAGTATTTT.

In this sample, this clonotype turned up many times. This sequence joins TRBV29-1 and TRBJ2-3; 13 nucleotides match TRBD2. The CDR3 is 15 residues long. The V gene end was trimmed by 7 bases and the J gene end by 6 bases; junction bases not matched to a gene: 10. Per the germline V gene, CDR1 is SQVTM and CDR2 is ANQGSEA. CDR3 loop: CSALTSGGLGDTQYF. The CDR3 DNA sequence: TGCAGCGCCTTGACTAGCGGGGGGCTAGGGGATACGCAGTATTTT.

This clonotype came up many times. The chain employs TRBV12-3 or TRBV12-4 and TRBJ2-1, with D tentatively TRBD1 (6 bases). Trimming removed 6 bases from V and 2 bases from J, with 17 bases in between. CDR3 size: 16 residues. The DNA of the CDR3 is TGTGCCAGCAGCCCCTGGGGAACAGGGACCTACAATGAGCAGTTCTTC. Protein product: CASSPWGTGTYNEQFF.